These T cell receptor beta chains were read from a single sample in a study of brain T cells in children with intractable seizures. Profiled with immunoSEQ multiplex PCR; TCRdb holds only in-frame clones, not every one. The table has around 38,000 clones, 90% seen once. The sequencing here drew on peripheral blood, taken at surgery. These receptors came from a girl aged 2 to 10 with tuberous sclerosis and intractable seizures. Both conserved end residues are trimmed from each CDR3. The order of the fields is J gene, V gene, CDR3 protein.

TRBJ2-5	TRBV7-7	ASSDRGRGETQY
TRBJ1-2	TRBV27	ASADAYNYGYT
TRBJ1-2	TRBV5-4	ASSSSPGTGDGYT
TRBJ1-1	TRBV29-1	SVLLDRSWNTEAF
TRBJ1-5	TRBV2	ASSEEGGQPQH
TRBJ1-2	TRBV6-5	ASSRNRGRHGYT
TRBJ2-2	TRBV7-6	ASSFTPPPATGELF
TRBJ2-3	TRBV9	ASSLTTSGDTQY
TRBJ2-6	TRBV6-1	ASSEDGSGANVLT
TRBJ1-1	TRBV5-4	ASSPLRGAEAF
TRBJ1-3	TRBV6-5	ASSYSIGGSGNTIY
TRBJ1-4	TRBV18	ASSPRTGFNEKLF
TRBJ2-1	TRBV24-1	ATSDPMTGVKGYNEQF
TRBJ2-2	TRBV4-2	ASSQPQHGTPGELF
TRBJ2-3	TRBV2	ASSESGETDTQY
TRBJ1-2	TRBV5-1	ASSHDKSGYT
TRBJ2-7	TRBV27	ASGSGTVSYEQY
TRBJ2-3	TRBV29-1	SAGDWTDTQY
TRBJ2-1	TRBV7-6	ASRVGGSSYNEQF
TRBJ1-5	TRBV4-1	ASSQEHGAYQPQH
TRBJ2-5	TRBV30	AWSPSRAGAQY
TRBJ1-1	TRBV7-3	ASSLTDNTEAF
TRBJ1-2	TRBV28	ASSLRDLGYGYT
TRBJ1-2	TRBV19	ASSPTLRGLRGYT
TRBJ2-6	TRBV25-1	ASSASWGSGANVLT
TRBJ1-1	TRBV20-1	SASIGATEAF
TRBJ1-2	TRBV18	ASSPPQGVEYT
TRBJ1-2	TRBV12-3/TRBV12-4	ASSGTGRVGYT
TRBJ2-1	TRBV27	ASSSRRTMYNEQF
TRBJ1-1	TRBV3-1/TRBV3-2	ASSQGLMNTEAF
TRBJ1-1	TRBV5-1	ASSLGGNTEAF
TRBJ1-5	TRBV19	ASSLSDLSNQPQH
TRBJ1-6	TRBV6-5	ASTPGLRGSPLH
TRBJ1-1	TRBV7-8	ASSLASGTGRTEAF
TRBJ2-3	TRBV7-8	ASSLMAGGTDTQY
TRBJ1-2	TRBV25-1	ASSGGDRAGGYT
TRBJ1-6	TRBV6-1	ASSDRENSPLH
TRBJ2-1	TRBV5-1	ASSLGGDNEQF